This T cell receptor beta chain derives from a study of cytomegalovirus exposure and HLA in healthy donors. Regarding the study as a whole: Prior analysis indicated that the majority of TCR beta V segments exhibited productivity approximately 87% or approximately 30% of the time.

The PCR was carried out with 60 Vbeta primers and 13 Jbeta primers. Data came from immunoSEQ multiplex PCR; TCRdb stores just in-frame clones and leaves some out. This table has around 65,000 clones, around 80% appearing once. Concerning this clone itself: Antigen specificity is unknown.

Deletions cut 0 bases from V and 2 bases from J, with 14 bases between. This CDR3 region has 16 residues. Germline lookup yields CDR1 MNHNY and CDR2 SVGAGI (reference sequence). The receptor comes from a woman under 40 in good health and CMV-seronegative. The J gene is TRBJ2-7, the V gene TRBV6-6, with a tentative D call TRBD1 (5 bases). Sequences were obtained from PBMCs. CDR3 nucleotide sequence: TGTGCCAGCAGTTACTCGCCAGGGTCCTCCGCCTACGAGCAGTACTTC. Residues: CASSYSPGSSAYEQYF.